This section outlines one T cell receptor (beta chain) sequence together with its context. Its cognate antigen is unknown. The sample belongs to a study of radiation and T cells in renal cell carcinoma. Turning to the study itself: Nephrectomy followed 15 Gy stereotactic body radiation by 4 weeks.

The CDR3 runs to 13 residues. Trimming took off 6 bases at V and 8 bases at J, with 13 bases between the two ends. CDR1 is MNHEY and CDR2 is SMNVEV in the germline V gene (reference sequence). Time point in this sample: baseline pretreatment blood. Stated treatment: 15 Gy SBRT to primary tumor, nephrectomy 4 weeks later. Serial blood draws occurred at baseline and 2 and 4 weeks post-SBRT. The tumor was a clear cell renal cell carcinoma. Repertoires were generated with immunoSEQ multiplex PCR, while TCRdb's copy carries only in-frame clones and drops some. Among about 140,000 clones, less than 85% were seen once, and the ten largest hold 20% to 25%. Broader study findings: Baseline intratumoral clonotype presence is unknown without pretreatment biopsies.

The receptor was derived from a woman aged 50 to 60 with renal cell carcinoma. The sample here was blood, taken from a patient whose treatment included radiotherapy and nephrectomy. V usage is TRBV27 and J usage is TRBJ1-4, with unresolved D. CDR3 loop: CASSRETGEKLFF. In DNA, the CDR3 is TGTGCCAGCAGCCGCGAAACTGGGGAAAAACTGTTTTTT.